The clone carrying this T cell receptor (beta chain) appeared many times. Trimming pared 3 bases from V and 0 bases from J, leaving 10 bases between. The germline CDR1 and CDR2 sequences are SGHRS and YFSETQ. This CDR3 is built from 14 residues. TCRdb used MiXCR to reprocess the 5' RACE reads, holding one entry per CDR3 protein. Of over 10,000 distinct CDR3 sequences in the sample, more than 10% were seen once. This specimen belongs to a study of T-cell memory formation after mild COVID-19. Sequencing was done on a sample of PBMCs or a T cell subset sorted from them (not recorded which). The chain links TRBV5-1 to TRBJ2-7, with a possible D match to TRBD2 (6 bases). The receptor was derived from an adult woman who had mild COVID-19 (a few samples of this study predate the infection). Cell type and time point are not known. This CDR3 is CASSYSGGSYEQYF. CDR3 DNA: TGCGCCAGCAGCTACTCCGGGGGCTCCTACGAGCAGTACTTC.